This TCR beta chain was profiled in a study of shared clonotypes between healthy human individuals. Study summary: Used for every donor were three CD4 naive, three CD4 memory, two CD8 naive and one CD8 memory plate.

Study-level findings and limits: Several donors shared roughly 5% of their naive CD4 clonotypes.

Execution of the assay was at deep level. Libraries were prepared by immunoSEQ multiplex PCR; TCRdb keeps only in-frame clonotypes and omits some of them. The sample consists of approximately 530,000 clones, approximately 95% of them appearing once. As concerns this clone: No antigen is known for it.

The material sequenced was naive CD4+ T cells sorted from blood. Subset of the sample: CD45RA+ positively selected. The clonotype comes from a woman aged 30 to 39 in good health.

The CDR3 bases are TGTGCCAGCATCTCAGGGACCGGGGTCAAAAGGACCCAGTACTTC. Protein: CASISGTGVKRTQYF. The genes are TRBV2 and TRBJ2-5; TRBD1 or TRBD2 may be the D gene (5 bases each). Trimming stripped 7 bases from V and 7 bases from J, with 22 bases between. CDR1 SNHLY and CDR2 FYNNEI come from the germline V gene. CDR3 length: 15 residues.